This T cell receptor (beta chain) was identified in a study of identical twins (dated by TCRdb to between 2015 and 2016). As for the study more broadly: TCR alpha and beta repertoires from monozygotic twins, unrelated adults of various ages and cord blood were deep-sequenced to test whether fetal clonotypes persist. To rule out contamination, replicate twin experiments were performed at different times with different library preparation protocols. Findings and caveats that apply to the study as a whole: Out-of-frame TCR alpha sequences shared between twins showed an excess of low generation-probability sequences compared with coincidental sharing between unrelated individuals. Abundant cord blood beta clonotypes had fewer insertions, young adult naive repertoires showed a similar but weaker trend, and memory repertoires showed no such trend. A weaker excess of twin sharing was found in beta out-of-frame sequences because the signal-to-noise ratio was lowered by fewer shared sequences. In monozygotic twins, out-of-frame TCR alpha sharing was systematically underestimated by recombination models, although the models agreed with sharing between unrelated individuals. Invariant T cells such as MAIT and iNKT could partly confound zero-insertion analyses, though diverse VJ usage argued against this for most clonotypes. Because the same donors could not be followed over many years, the conclusions relied on cross-sectional statistical analysis.

Library preparation was by 5' RACE. Instrument on record: Illumina HiSeq 2000. A universal primer binding site was added through template switching, and the final cDNA carried a unique molecular identifier so that TCR cDNA molecules could be counted accurately. First-strand cDNA for TCR alpha and beta chains was synthesized from specific primers in the conserved constant-segment region. To control for contamination, every cDNA library carried two barcodes: a SMART-Mk sample barcode plus Illumina barcodes. TruSeq adapter sequences, together with Illumina sample barcodes, were added in two successive PCR steps. The Illumina HiSeq platform was used with custom primers to sequence TCR alpha and beta cDNA libraries. Turning to the authors' computational methods: MiGEC processed the raw reads to extract unique molecular identifiers, while MiXCR was used to determine the CDR3 positions. Recombination models were inferred per individual with the repgenHMM and IGoR tools using an EM algorithm. The tcR package in R was used for shared clonotype analysis, with sharing normalized by the product of cloneset sizes. To study raw recombination free of thymic and clonal selection effects, out-of-frame nonproductive sequences were analyzed. TCRdb redid the processing of the public reads, applying fastp at Q25 and MiXCR, and retained in-frame beta chains. Rows merge per CDR3 protein into single entries with the most common DNA and genes. None of the V and J calls come from the authors' own analysis; TCRdb made them. The table for this sample lists 570,000 or so distinct CDR3 sequences; 9.5% to 10% of them were counted only once. The ten largest clonotypes hold 2.5% to 3.5% of the sample.

Only healthy Caucasian donors were included. Three pairs of female monozygotic twins, all aged roughly 18 to 29 years, made up the twin cohort. Peripheral blood mononuclear cells were the source from which RNA for the TCR libraries was isolated. Cut back by 2 bases and 6 bases, the V and J ends lie 11 bases apart. From the cysteine up to the phenylalanine, the CDR3 has a length of 14 residues. The DNA shown is the 42-base CDR3, in frame from base 1. In its sample, this clonotype was seen many times. Its antigen is unknown. Per-base qualities were not stored, and no clone one base away is much larger. The data also belong to a second study, concerning yellow fever vaccine responses in identical twins. As the second study states: The T cell response to vaccination in identical twins was reported by the authors to appear partly convergent and partly personalized. Focusing on identical twins, the study followed the T cell clones that responded to the vaccine, and did so with precision.

The sequence came from a young woman in good health. The receptor chain draws on TRBV12-3 or TRBV12-4 and TRBJ2-1; the D gene is perhaps TRBD1, on 6 matching bases. The sequenced material came from PBMCs. The CDR3 here reads CASSLRGFRNEQFF. The nucleotide sequence is TGTGCCAGCAGTTTAAGGGGGTTCCGCAATGAGCAGTTCTTC.